A selection of T cell receptor beta chains follows, all from one sample in a study of blood T cells in healthy people across ages. A single record per CDR3 protein comes from TCRdb applying MiXCR to the 5' RACE reads. Of hundreds of thousands of distinct CDR3 sequences in the sample, 24% were seen once. These data are also associated with another study on T cells of mothers and their children.

Input material: blood. Source of these receptors: a boy under 18 in good health. CDR3s include the opening cysteine and the closing phenylalanine or tryptophan. The D gene is left open where the match is weak. Part of the rows lack a size; the others show once, few, many or a class for expanded clones.

TRBV7-8	TRBJ2-1	TRBD2	few	TGTGCCAGCAGACAGCAGGGTAGCGGGAGGAATGAGCAGTTCTTC	CASRQQGSGRNEQFF
TRBV28	TRBJ1-2	.	.	TGTGCCAGCAGTTTATCCCAGGGGACCTACACCTTC	CASSLSQGTYTF
TRBV5-4	TRBJ1-2	.	.	TGTGCCAGCACGGGTTCGGACTATGGCTACACCTTC	CASTGSDYGYTF
TRBV9	TRBJ2-1	.	few	TGTGCCAGCAGCGTAGGCCGGGCGTATTTCGAGCAGTTCTTC	CASSVGRAYFEQFF
TRBV6-1	TRBJ2-3	.	.	TGTGCCAGCAGTGGGGAATTCACAGATACGCAGTATTTT	CASSGEFTDTQYF
TRBV12-3/TRBV12-4	TRBJ1-4	.	.	TGTGCCAGCAGCCGGGGGACGCGGGAAAAACTGTTTTTT	CASSRGTREKLFF
TRBV6-2/TRBV6-3	TRBJ2-4	.	many	TGTGCCACCCTTCCCGGGGCAAAGAAAAACATTCAGTACTTC	CATLPGAKKNIQYF
TRBV4-1	TRBJ1-6	.	few	TGCGCCAGCAGCCAACGGGGACCGCCAAATTCACCCCTCCACTTT	CASSQRGPPNSPLHF
TRBV2	TRBJ2-4	TRBD1	.	TGTGCCAGCAAAAAAGACAGGGGAAACATTCAGTACTTC	CASKKDRGNIQYF
TRBV7-8	TRBJ1-1	.	few	TGTGCCAGCAGCTTGGGGTCATTGGGAACTGAAGCTTTCTTT	CASSLGSLGTEAFF
TRBV2	TRBJ1-6	.	.	TGTGCCAGCGGGGAGTGGCACAATAATTCACCCCTCCACTTT	CASGEWHNNSPLHF
TRBV12-3/TRBV12-4	TRBJ1-3	.	.	TGTGCCAGCAGCCTACGGGGGAACTCTGGAAACACCATATATTTT	CASSLRGNSGNTIYF
TRBV7-2	TRBJ2-7	.	few	TGTGCCAGCAGCTTAGGGGGCCGATTAAACTACGAGCAGTACTTC	CASSLGGRLNYEQYF
TRBV18	TRBJ1-4	TRBD1	.	TGTGCCAGCTCATCACAGGGACAGTCAACTAATGAAAAACTGTTTTTT	CASSSQGQSTNEKLFF
TRBV7-9	TRBJ2-5	.	many	TGTGCCAGCAGCTACGACAGCGTCCAAGAGACCCAGTACTTC	CASSYDSVQETQYF
TRBV5-1	TRBJ2-5	TRBD2	.	TGCGCCAGCAGTCTTTTTCGCGGGGGGTTCCAAGAGACCCAGTACTTC	CASSLFRGGFQETQYF
TRBV13	TRBJ2-7	.	few	TGTGCCAGCAGCTTAGGGTTGTCTAGCGTACTCTACGAGCAGTACTTC	CASSLGLSSVLYEQYF
TRBV7-2	TRBJ2-1	.	few	TGTGCCAGCACCAGCTTGGGTCCTCTGGAGCAGTTCTTC	CASTSLGPLEQFF
TRBV20-1	TRBJ2-7	.	.	TGCAGTGCCCCGGACAGTTACTCCTACGAGCAGTACTTC	CSAPDSYSYEQYF
TRBV20-1	TRBJ2-1	TRBD1	few	TGCAGTGCCGGCGCAGACAGGGGGGCATATGAGCAGTTCTTC	CSAGADRGAYEQFF
TRBV6-2/TRBV6-3	TRBJ1-2	.	.	TGTGCCAGCAGTTACAGCCAAGGGACGTCTGGCTACACCTTC	CASSYSQGTSGYTF
TRBV4-1	TRBJ1-6	.	few	TGCGCCAGCAGCCGAGTCGATCTCGTCTCCTATAATTCACCCCTCCACTTT	CASSRVDLVSYNSPLHF
TRBV12-3/TRBV12-4	TRBJ1-2	.	few	TGTGCCAGCAGTTACCTCGGACAGTACTATGGCTACACCTTC	CASSYLGQYYGYTF
TRBV27	TRBJ2-5	.	few	TGTGCCAGCAGTACAAGCCCGGGAAAGACCCAGTACTTC	CASSTSPGKTQYF
TRBV21-1	TRBJ1-5	.	.	TGTGCCAGCAGCAATGGTCCTAGCAATCAGCCCCAGCATTTT	CASSNGPSNQPQHF
TRBV20-1	TRBJ2-2	.	.	TGCAGTGCTAGAGTGGGAGTGAACACCGGGGAGCTGTTTTTT	CSARVGVNTGELFF
TRBV4-3	TRBJ1-6	TRBD1	.	TGCGCCAGCAGCCAAGTCTGGGACAGGAATTCACCCCTCCACTTT	CASSQVWDRNSPLHF
TRBV7-9	TRBJ2-3	TRBD2	many	TGTGCCTTTCGGGGGGAGGGAGGCACAGATACGCAGTATTTT	CAFRGEGGTDTQYF
TRBV11-2	TRBJ2-4	TRBD1	.	TGTGCCAGCAGCCAGATCGTTGGACAGGGGGTAGCCAAAAACATTCAGTACTTC	CASSQIVGQGVAKNIQYF
TRBV20-1	TRBJ2-2	TRBD2	few	TGCAGTGCTATAGCGGGAGTATTCACCGGGGAGCTGTTTTTT	CSAIAGVFTGELFF
TRBV7-9	TRBJ1-2	.	.	TGTGCCAGCAGCGACACCGCGGCAGGGGTTATCGCTAACTATGGCTACACCTTC	CASSDTAAGVIANYGYTF
TRBV28	TRBJ2-6	.	.	TGTGCCAGCGGTTTCGGAGGTACCTCTGGGGCCAACGTCCTGACTTTC	CASGFGGTSGANVLTF
TRBV4-1	TRBJ2-7	.	few	TGCGCCAGCAGCCTTGAAAGGGTAACCGGGACCCCGCGCTACGAGCAGTACTTC	CASSLERVTGTPRYEQYF
TRBV9	TRBJ1-3	.	.	TGTGCCAGCAGCGTAGGTCGGGTGCGTGGAAACACCATATATTTT	CASSVGRVRGNTIYF
TRBV23-1	TRBJ2-1	TRBD2	many	TGCGCCAGCAGTCATTTACTAGCGTATTTGCACAATGAGCAGTTCTTC	CASSHLLAYLHNEQFF
TRBV9	TRBJ2-7	.	.	TGTGCCAGCAGCTTAGCACCGGGGACTCCCAGGGAGCAGTACTTC	CASSLAPGTPREQYF
TRBV20-1	TRBJ2-3	TRBD2	few	TGCAGTGCTAGGGTAGCGGGAGGACCGGATACGCAGTATTTT	CSARVAGGPDTQYF
TRBV18	TRBJ2-7	.	few	TGTGCCAGCTCACCAACAATTCTCTCCTACGAGCAGTACTTC	CASSPTILSYEQYF
TRBV4-1	TRBJ2-3	TRBD2	few	TGCGCCAGCAGCCAGGGGACTAGCGGGATTTCAGATACGCAGTATTTT	CASSQGTSGISDTQYF
TRBV6-2/TRBV6-3	TRBJ1-2	TRBD1	.	TGTGCCAGCAGCCAGACAGGGGGAATACGGAACTATGGCTACACCTTC	CASSQTGGIRNYGYTF
TRBV7-3	TRBJ2-1	.	.	TGTGCCAGCAGCTCCCGGACAGAAAACTCATTCAATGAGCAGTTCTTC	CASSSRTENSFNEQFF
TRBV23-1	TRBJ2-5	TRBD2	.	TGCGCCAGCAGTCAATGGGGGTTCCCTAGCGGGGGCCCGAAACAAGAGACCCAGTACTTC	CASSQWGFPSGGPKQETQYF
TRBV18	TRBJ1-1	.	few	TGTGCCAGCTCACCACAGGGTAAGGGCACTGAAGCTTTCTTT	CASSPQGKGTEAFF
TRBV28	TRBJ2-7	TRBD1	.	TGTGCCAGCAGTATACCTCGACAGGGGGCTTACGAGCAGTACTTC	CASSIPRQGAYEQYF
TRBV4-1	TRBJ1-6	.	.	TGCGCCAGCAGCCAAGGGATTGTAGATTCACCCCTCCACTTT	CASSQGIVDSPLHF
TRBV7-3	TRBJ1-5	.	few	TGTGCCAGCAGCTTAAATTTACTCGGGGCCCGGCAGCCCCAGCATTTT	CASSLNLLGARQPQHF
TRBV4-1	TRBJ2-7	.	few	TGCGCCAGCAGCCACGCCAGCTGGGCGAGCTCCTACGAGCAGTACTTC	CASSHASWASSYEQYF
TRBV13	TRBJ2-2	.	few	TGTGCCAGCAGTTCCTCTTTAAACACCGGGGAGCTGTTTTTT	CASSSSLNTGELFF
TRBV9	TRBJ1-2	.	.	TGTGCCAGCAGCCGGATGGGGTCTTATGACGGCTACACCTTC	CASSRMGSYDGYTF